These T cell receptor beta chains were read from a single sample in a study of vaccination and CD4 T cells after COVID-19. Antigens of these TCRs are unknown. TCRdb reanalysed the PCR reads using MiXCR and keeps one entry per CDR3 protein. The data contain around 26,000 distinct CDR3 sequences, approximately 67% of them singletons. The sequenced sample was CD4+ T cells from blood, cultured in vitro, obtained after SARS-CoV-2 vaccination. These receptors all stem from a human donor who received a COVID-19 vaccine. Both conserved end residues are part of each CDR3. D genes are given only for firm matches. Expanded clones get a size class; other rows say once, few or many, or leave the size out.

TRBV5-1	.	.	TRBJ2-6	CASKGGSTGANVLTF	TGCGCCAGCAAAGGGGGAAGCACTGGGGCCAACGTCCTGACTTTC
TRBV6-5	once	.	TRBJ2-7	CASSFRALSFYEQYF	TGTGCCAGCAGTTTCCGGGCCCTGTCCTTCTACGAGCAGTACTTC
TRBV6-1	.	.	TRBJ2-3	CASSSGTYTQYF	TGTGCCAGCAGCTCAGGTACCTATACGCAGTATTTT
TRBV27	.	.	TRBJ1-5	CASSFRVTNQPQHF	TGTGCCAGCAGTTTCCGGGTTACCAATCAGCCCCAGCATTTT
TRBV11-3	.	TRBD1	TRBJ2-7	CASSFYRGIGEQYF	TGTGCCAGCAGCTTCTACAGGGGTATTGGCGAGCAGTACTTC
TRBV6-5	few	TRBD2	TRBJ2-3	CASSYSLAGSTDTQYF	TGTGCCAGCAGTTACTCCCTAGCGGGAAGCACAGATACGCAGTATTTT
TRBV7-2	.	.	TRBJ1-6	CASSLSRGGSPLHF	TGTGCCAGCAGCTTATCCAGGGGAGGCTCACCCCTCCACTTT
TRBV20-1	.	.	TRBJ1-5	CSARGRVSNQPQHF	TGCAGTGCTAGAGGCAGGGTAAGCAATCAGCCCCAGCATTTT
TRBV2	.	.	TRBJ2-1	CASSELAGPYNEQFF	TGTGCCAGCAGTGAACTGGCAGGGCCCTACAATGAGCAGTTCTTC
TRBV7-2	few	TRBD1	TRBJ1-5	CASSLGTGFNQPQHF	TGTGCCAGCAGTCTCGGGACAGGGTTTAATCAGCCCCAGCATTTT
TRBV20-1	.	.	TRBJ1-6	CSARPGLTSSTSGRAGRNSPLHF	.
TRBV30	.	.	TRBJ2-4	CAWSTGAKNIQYF	TGTGCCTGGTCAACTGGAGCCAAAAACATTCAGTACTTC
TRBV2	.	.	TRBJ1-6	CASTGNSPLHF	TGTGCCAGCACAGGGAATTCACCCCTCCACTTT
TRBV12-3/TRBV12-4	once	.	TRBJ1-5	CANSLGGFSNQPQHF	TGTGCCAACAGTTTGGGGGGGTTTAGCAATCAGCCCCAGCATTTT
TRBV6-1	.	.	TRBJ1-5	CASSRSVNQPQHF	TGTGCCAGCAGTCGTTCAGTCAATCAGCCCCAGCATTTT
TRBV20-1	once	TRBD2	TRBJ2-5	CSARHSGGGETQYF	TGCAGTGCTAGGCATAGCGGGGGGGGCGAGACCCAGTACTTC
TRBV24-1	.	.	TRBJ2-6	CATSAPWGEGPDVSGANVLTF	TGTGCCACCAGTGCCCCTTGGGGCGAGGGACCTGACGTCTCTGGGGCCAACGTCCTGACTTTC
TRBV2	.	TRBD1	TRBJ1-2	CASTGTAYGYTF	TGTGCCAGCACCGGGACAGCCTATGGCTACACCTTC
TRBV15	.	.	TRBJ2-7	CATSKSGAVNEQYF	TGTGCCACCAGCAAGAGCGGAGCCGTTAACGAGCAGTACTTC
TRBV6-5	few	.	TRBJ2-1	CASSYSWQGGDEQFF	TGTGCCAGCAGTTACTCATGGCAGGGTGGAGATGAGCAGTTCTTC
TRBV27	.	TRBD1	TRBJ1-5	CASSRVPGQVINQPQHF	TGTGCCAGCAGTCGCGTCCCAGGACAGGTGATAAATCAGCCCCAGCATTTT
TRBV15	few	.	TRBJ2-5	CATSRGRGEGQETQYF	TGTGCCACCAGCAGAGGTCGGGGAGAGGGTCAAGAGACCCAGTACTTC
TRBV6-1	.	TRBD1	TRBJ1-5	CASREGQGVISNQPQHF	TGTGCCAGCAGAGAGGGACAGGGAGTAATTAGCAATCAGCCCCAGCATTTT
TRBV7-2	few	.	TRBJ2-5	CASSLQRWAETQYF	TGTGCCAGCAGCTTGCAGCGGTGGGCAGAGACCCAGTACTTC
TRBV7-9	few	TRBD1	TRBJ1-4	CASSQDRAANEKLFF	TGTGCCAGCAGCCAAGACAGGGCGGCTAATGAAAAACTGTTTTTT
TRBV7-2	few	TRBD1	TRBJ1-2	CASRSTGGARVGYTF	TGTGCCAGCAGGTCGACAGGGGGCGCGAGGGTTGGCTACACCTTC
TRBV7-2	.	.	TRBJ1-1	CASSLVAGSEAFF	TGTGCCAGCAGCTTAGTGGCAGGGTCTGAAGCTTTCTTT
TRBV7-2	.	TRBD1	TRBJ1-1	CASSPTGGYVNTEAFF	TGTGCCAGCAGCCCGACAGGGGGGTACGTGAACACTGAAGCTTTCTTT
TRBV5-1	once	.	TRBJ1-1	CASSKAGTNTEAFF	TGCGCCAGCAGCAAGGCAGGGACTAACACTGAAGCTTTCTTT
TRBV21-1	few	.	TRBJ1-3	CASSNPLPTLSLGSGNTIYF	TGTGCCAGCAGCAACCCGCTCCCCACACTAAGCCTCGGATCTGGAAACACCATATATTTT
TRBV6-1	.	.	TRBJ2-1	CASRTGATNEQFF	TGTGCCAGCAGAACCGGGGCTACGAATGAGCAGTTCTTC
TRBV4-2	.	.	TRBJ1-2	CASSQGVRGGEYGYTF	TGTGCCAGCAGCCAAGGGGTACGCGGAGGGGAATATGGCTACACCTTC
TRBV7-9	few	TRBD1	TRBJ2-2	CASRGTVTTGELFF	TGTGCCAGCAGGGGGACAGTCACCACCGGGGAGCTGTTTTTT
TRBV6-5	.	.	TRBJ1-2	CASSYSPQGNYGYTF	TGTGCCAGCAGTTACTCGCCTCAGGGGAACTATGGCTACACCTTC
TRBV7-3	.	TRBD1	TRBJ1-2	CASSPTGEGYTF	TGTGCCAGCAGCCCGACAGGGGAAGGCTACACCTTC
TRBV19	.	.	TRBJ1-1	CASSIQGEADEAFF	TGTGCCAGTAGTATTCAGGGCGAGGCGGATGAAGCTTTCTTT
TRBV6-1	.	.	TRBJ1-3	CASSEVKDQGTIYF	TGTGCCAGCAGTGAAGTTAAAGACCAGGGCACCATATATTTT
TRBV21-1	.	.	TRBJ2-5	CASSKLSIGLDFKKVRKETQYF	TGTGCCAGCAGCAAACTCAGCATAGGTCTTGATTTTAAAAAGGTTCGAAAAGAGACCCAGTACTTC
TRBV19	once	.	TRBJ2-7	CASSPYAGSGYEQYF	TGTGCCAGTAGCCCCTACGCAGGGTCGGGCTACGAGCAGTACTTC
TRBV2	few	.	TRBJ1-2	CASSETEGVLNYGYTF	TGTGCCAGCAGTGAAACGGAGGGGGTCCTCAACTATGGCTACACCTTC
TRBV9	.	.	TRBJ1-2	CASSQKMGNYGYTF	TGTGCCAGCAGCCAGAAGATGGGAAACTATGGCTACACCTTC
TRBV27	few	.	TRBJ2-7	CASSKRTFQTYEQYF	TGTGCCAGCAGTAAACGGACGTTCCAGACCTACGAGCAGTACTTC
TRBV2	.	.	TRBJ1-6	CASSVGVRWGRNSPLHF	TGTGCCAGCAGTGTCGGCGTGAGGTGGGGCCGGAATTCACCCCTCCACTTT
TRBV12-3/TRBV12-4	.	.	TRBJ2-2	CASSRQINTGELFF	TGTGCCAGCAGTCGACAGATAAACACCGGGGAGCTGTTTTTT
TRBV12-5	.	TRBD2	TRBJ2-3	CASGSLRAGGRTDTQYF	TGTGCTAGTGGTAGCCTTAGGGCGGGGGGACGCACAGATACGCAGTATTTT
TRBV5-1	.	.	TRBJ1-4	CASSLESLNEKLFF	TGCGCCAGCAGCTTGGAAAGTCTGAATGAAAAACTGTTTTTT
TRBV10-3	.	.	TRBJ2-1	CAISGGASYNEQFF	TGTGCCATCAGTGGAGGGGCCTCCTACAATGAGCAGTTCTTC
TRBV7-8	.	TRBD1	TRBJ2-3	CASSRQGVTDTQYF	TGTGCCAGCAGCCGACAGGGAGTCACAGATACGCAGTATTTT
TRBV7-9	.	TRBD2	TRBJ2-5	CASSLGLAGQETQYF	TGTGCCAGCAGCTTGGGACTAGCGGGACAAGAGACCCAGTACTTC
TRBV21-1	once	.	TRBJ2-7	CASSNPPGNPYEQYF	TGTGCCAGCAGCAACCCCCCGGGCAACCCCTACGAGCAGTACTTC
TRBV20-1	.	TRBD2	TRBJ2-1	CSARDVTSGGANEQFF	TGCAGTGCTAGAGACGTGACTAGCGGGGGGGCCAATGAGCAGTTCTTC
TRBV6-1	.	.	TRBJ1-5	CASRRDPDQPQHF	TGTGCCAGCAGGCGGGACCCGGATCAGCCCCAGCATTTT
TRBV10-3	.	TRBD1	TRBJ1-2	CAISVGQVPGYTF	TGTGCCATCAGCGTAGGACAGGTCCCGGGCTACACCTTC
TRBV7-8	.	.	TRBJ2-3	CASSPRGSPSTDTQYF	TGTGCCAGCAGCCCTCGGGGGTCTCCGTCCACAGATACGCAGTATTTT
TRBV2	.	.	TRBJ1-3	CASSEGLSGNTIYF	TGTGCCAGCAGTGAGGGGTTATCTGGAAACACCATATATTTT
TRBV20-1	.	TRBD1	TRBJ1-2	CSASENRGRGGYTF	TGCAGTGCTAGTGAAAACAGGGGGCGAGGTGGCTACACCTTC